This T cell receptor (beta chain) appears in the sequencing data of a study of T cells in Graves' hyperthyroidism and ophthalmopathy. Study-wide points: Prediction of ophthalmopathy progression came a median roughly 6.4 months pre-onset.

The CDR3 consists of 12 residues. V lost 2 bases and J lost 7, with 5 bases in between. Per the germline V gene, CDR1 is LNHDA and CDR2 is SQIVND (reference sequence). The investigators amplified TCR beta CDR3 regions from RNA transcripts. TCR CDR3 regions were first amplified by RT-PCR with HTBI primers. TCRdb ran MiXCR on the multiplex PCR reads and lists one entry per CDR3 protein. The repertoire holds tens of thousands of distinct CDR3 sequences, under 70% seen once, with 3.3% in the top ten. On this clonotype itself: No antigen is known for it.

V is TRBV19 and J is TRBJ1-4; D unresolved. This receptor was obtained from a woman aged 60-75 years with Graves' ophthalmopathy. The sequencing input was blood. In nucleotides, the CDR3 is TGTGCCAGTAGTATAAGCGCTGAAAAACTGTTTTTT. It encodes CASSISAEKLFF.